This is a list of T cell receptor beta chains from one sample in a study of cytomegalovirus exposure and HLA in healthy donors. Profiled with immunoSEQ multiplex PCR; TCRdb holds only in-frame clones, not every one. The sample table sets out approximately 130,000 clones. Sequencing was performed on PBMCs. Receptors were obtained from a woman aged 60-70 years in good health and CMV-seronegative. Both conserved end residues are part of each CDR3. D genes are given only for firm matches.

>TRBJ2-2|TRBV30|.
CAWSKLSTGELFF
TGTGCCTGGAGTAAGCTATCCACCGGGGAGCTGTTTTTT
>TRBJ2-1|TRBV7-3|TRBD2
CASSPQRESYNEQFF
TGTGCCAGCAGCCCCCAGCGGGAGTCCTACAATGAGCAGTTCTTC
>TRBJ1-1|TRBV9|TRBD1
CASSVGTVALGTEAFF
TGTGCCAGCAGCGTCGGGACAGTTGCCCTCGGCACTGAAGCTTTCTTT
>TRBJ1-1|TRBV27|TRBD1
CASWTGFGVTEAFF
TGTGCCAGCTGGACAGGGTTCGGTGTGACTGAAGCTTTCTTT
>TRBJ1-5|TRBV7-2|.
CASSKQGGNQPQHF
TGTGCCAGCAGCAAACAGGGAGGCAATCAGCCCCAGCATTTT
>TRBJ2-3|TRBV5-1|.
CASRSGVSSTDTQYF
TGCGCCAGCAGATCCGGGGTCTCTAGCACAGATACGCAGTATTTT
>TRBJ2-7|TRBV5-8|TRBD1
CASSWGQGFYEQYF
TGTGCCAGCAGCTGGGGACAGGGCTTCTACGAGCAGTACTTC
>TRBJ2-2|TRBV7-6|TRBD1
CASSLSTGGTGELFF
TGTGCCAGCAGCTTGTCCACAGGGGGCACCGGGGAGCTGTTTTTT
>TRBJ2-7|TRBV27|TRBD1
CASSSTGGGAYEQYF
TGTGCCAGCAGTTCGACAGGGGGTGGTGCGTACGAGCAGTACTTC
>TRBJ1-2|TRBV6-5|TRBD1
CASGLGQPVSYTF
TGTGCCAGCGGCCTGGGACAGCCGGTGAGCTACACCTTC
>TRBJ1-5|TRBV6-5|TRBD1
CASSRTGGGNQPQHF
TGTGCCAGCAGTCGGACAGGGGGCGGGAATCAGCCCCAGCATTTT
>TRBJ1-2|TRBV18|.
CASSSGRFANYGYTF
TGTGCCAGCAGCAGCGGGAGGTTTGCTAACTATGGCTACACCTTC
>TRBJ2-3|TRBV19|TRBD2
CASSKQILAGVTDTQYF
TGTGCCAGTAGCAAACAGATTCTAGCGGGCGTCACAGATACGCAGTATTTT
>TRBJ2-7|TRBV7-9|.
CAAARAPGSYEQYF
TGTGCGGCCGCTAGGGCCCCAGGGTCCTACGAGCAGTACTTC
>TRBJ1-1|TRBV12-5|.
CASGGEGYTEAFF
TGTGCTAGTGGAGGTGAGGGCTACACTGAAGCTTTCTTT
>TRBJ2-7|TRBV5-1|.
CASSWAGHSANDEQYF
TGCGCCAGCAGCTGGGCCGGACATTCCGCAAATGACGAGCAGTACTTC
>TRBJ1-6|TRBV5-1|.
CASSAGQRAPLHF
TGCGCCAGCAGCGCCGGACAGCGAGCACCCCTCCACTTT
>TRBJ2-2|TRBV5-1|.
CASSLFGEDTGELFF
TGCGCCAGCAGCTTGTTCGGAGAGGACACCGGGGAGCTGTTTTTT
>TRBJ2-2|TRBV4-2|.
CASSPDLEGSPGELFF
TGTGCCAGCAGCCCCGACTTGGAGGGAAGCCCCGGGGAGCTGTTTTTT
>TRBJ2-7|TRBV5-1|TRBD2
CASSPSGRSRFEQYF
TGCGCCAGCAGCCCTAGCGGGAGGAGCCGGTTCGAGCAGTACTTC
>TRBJ2-1|TRBV28|TRBD1
CASSSAGTGGHNEQFF
TGTGCCAGCAGTTCAGCCGGGACAGGGGGCCACAATGAGCAGTTCTTC
>TRBJ1-1|TRBV5-1|TRBD1
CASSATGENTEAFF
TGCGCCAGCAGCGCAACAGGGGAGAACACTGAAGCTTTCTTT